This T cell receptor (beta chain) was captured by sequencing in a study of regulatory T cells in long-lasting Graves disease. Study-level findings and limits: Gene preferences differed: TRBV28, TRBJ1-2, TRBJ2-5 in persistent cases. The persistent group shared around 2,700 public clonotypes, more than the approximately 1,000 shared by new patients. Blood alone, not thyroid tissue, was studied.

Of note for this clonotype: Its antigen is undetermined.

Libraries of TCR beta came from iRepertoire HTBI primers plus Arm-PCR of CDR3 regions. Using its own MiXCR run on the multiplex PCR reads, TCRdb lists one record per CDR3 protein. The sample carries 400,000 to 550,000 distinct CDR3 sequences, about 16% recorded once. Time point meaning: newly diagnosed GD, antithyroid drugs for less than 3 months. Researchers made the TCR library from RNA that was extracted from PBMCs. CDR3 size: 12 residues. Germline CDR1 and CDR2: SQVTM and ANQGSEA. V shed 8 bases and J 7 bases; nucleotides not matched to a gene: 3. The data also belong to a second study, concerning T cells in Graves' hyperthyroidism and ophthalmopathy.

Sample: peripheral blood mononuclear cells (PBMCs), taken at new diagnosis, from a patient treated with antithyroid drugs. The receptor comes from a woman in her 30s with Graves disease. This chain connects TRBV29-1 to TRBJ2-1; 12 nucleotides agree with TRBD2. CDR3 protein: CSSLAGGNEQFF. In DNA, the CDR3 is TGCAGCTCCCTAGCGGGAGGGAATGAGCAGTTCTTC.